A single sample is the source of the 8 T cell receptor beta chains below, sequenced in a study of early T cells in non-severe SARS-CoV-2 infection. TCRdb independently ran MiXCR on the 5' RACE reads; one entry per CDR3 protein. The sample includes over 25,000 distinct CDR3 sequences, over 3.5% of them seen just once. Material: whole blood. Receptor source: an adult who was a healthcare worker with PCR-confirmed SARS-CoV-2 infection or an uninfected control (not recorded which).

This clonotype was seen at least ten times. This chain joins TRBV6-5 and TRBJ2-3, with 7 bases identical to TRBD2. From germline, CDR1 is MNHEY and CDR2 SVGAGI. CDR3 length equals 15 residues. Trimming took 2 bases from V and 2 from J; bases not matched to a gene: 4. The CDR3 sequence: CASSYGREDTDTQYF. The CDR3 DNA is TGTGCCAGCAGTTACGGACGGGAGGACACAGATACGCAGTATTTT.

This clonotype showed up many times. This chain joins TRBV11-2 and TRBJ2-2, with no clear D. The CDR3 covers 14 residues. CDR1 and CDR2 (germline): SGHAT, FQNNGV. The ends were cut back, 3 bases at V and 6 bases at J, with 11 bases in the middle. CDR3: CASSFSVVSGELFF. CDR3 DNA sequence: TGTGCCAGCAGCTTCTCGGTAGTGTCCGGGGAGCTGTTTTTT.

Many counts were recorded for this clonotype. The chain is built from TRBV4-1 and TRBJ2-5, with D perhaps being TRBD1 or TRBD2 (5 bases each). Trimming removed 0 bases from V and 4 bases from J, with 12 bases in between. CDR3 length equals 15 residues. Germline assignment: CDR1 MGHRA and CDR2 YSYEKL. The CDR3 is CASSQDRGRGETQYF. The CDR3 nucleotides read TGCGCCAGCAGCCAAGATCGGGGCAGAGGAGAGACCCAGTACTTC.

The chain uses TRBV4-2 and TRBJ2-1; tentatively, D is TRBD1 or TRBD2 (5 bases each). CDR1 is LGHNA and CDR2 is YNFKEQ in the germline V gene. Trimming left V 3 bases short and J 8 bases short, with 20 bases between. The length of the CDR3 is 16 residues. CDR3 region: CASSQTGTELGDEQFF. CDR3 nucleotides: TGTGCCAGCAGCCAGACCGGGACGGAGCTGGGGGATGAGCAGTTCTTC.

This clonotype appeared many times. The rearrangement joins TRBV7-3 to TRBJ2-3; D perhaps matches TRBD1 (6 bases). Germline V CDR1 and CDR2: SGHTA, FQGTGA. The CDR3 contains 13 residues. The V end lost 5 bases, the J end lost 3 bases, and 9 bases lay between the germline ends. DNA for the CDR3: TGTGCCAGCAGCCAACAGGGTACAGATACGCAGTATTTT. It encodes CASSQQGTDTQYF.

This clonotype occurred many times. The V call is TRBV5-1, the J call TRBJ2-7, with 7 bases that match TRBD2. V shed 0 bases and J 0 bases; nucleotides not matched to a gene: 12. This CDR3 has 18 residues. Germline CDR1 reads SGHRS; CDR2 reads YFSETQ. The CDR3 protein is CASSLGPSSGGHSYEQYF. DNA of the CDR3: TGCGCCAGCAGCTTGGGGCCTTCTAGCGGAGGACACTCCTACGAGCAGTACTTC.

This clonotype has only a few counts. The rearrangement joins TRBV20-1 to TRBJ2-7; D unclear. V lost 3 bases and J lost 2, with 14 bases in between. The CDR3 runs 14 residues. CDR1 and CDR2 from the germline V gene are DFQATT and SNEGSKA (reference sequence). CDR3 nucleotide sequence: TGCAGTGCTAGGAAAAACTCACCCCCCTACGAGCAGTACTTC. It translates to CSARKNSPPYEQYF.

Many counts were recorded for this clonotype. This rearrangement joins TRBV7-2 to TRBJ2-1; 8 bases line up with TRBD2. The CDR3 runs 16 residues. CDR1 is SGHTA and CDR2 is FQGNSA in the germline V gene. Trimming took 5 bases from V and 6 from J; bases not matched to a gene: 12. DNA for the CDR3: TGTGCCAGCAGCCGTCCGGGTAGCGGGACTGGCAATGAGCAGTTCTTC. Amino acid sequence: CASSRPGSGTGNEQFF. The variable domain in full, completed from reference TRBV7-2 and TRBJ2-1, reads GAGVSQSPSNKVTEKGKDVELRCDPISGHTALYWYRQSLGQGLEFLIYFQGNSAPDKSGLPSDRFSAERTGGSVSTLTIQRTQQEDSAVYLCASSRPGSGTGNEQFFGPGTRLTVL.